One and the same sample provided the 23 T cell receptor beta chains below, sequenced in a study of memory CD4+ T cells and cytomegalovirus serostatus. Single viable CD3+CD4+CD8-CD45RO+ cells were sorted as the memory CD4+ T cells. Libraries were prepared by immunoSEQ multiplex PCR; TCRdb keeps only in-frame clonotypes and omits some of them. In the table there are some 50,000 clones, around 78% of which are singletons. The sample consisted of memory CD4+ T cells from blood. These receptors were obtained from an adult in good health and CMV-seronegative.

The V call is TRBV28, the J call TRBJ1-2; tentative D call: TRBD1 (6 bases). CDR1 is MDHEN, CDR2 SYDVKM, per germline. The CDR3 runs 16 residues. Deletions cut 6 bases from V and 5 bases from J, with 22 bases between. The CDR3 reads CASRINSGTPAYGYTF. The CDR3 DNA is TGTGCCAGCAGAATCAATTCCGGGACACCCGCTTATGGCTACACCTTC.

The chain couples TRBV4-2 to TRBJ2-5, with unresolved D. Germline CDR1 and CDR2: LGHNA and YNFKEQ. CDR3 length: 13 residues. V lost 0 bases, J lost 7 bases, and 9 bases lay in between. The chain's CDR3 is CASSQEEDGTQYF. The CDR3 bases are TGTGCCAGCAGCCAAGAAGAGGATGGGACCCAGTACTTC.

The chain recombines TRBV7-8 with TRBJ2-5; D is unclear. The V end was cut by 3 bases, the J end by 2 bases, with 7 bases between. The CDR3 covers 13 residues. Germline V gene data show CDR1 as SGHVS and CDR2 as FQNEAQ. Written as DNA, the CDR3 is TGTGCCAGCAGCTTGGCCAGACAAGAGACCCAGTACTTC. Protein: CASSLARQETQYF.

A few counts support this clone. The chain recombines TRBV7-6 with TRBJ2-3, with no clear D. CDR3 length: 13 amino acids. V was cut by 5 bases and J by 1 base, with 7 bases left in between. From germline, CDR1 is SGHVS and CDR2 FNYEAQ. CDR3 sequence (DNA): TGTGCCAGCAGCCAACTTCGCACAGATACGCAGTATTTT. Amino acids: CASSQLRTDTQYF.

V gene TRBV25-1 combines with J gene TRBJ1-3, with a tentative D call TRBD1 (5 bases). The V and J ends lost 6 bases and 0 bases respectively, with 12 bases between them. Per the germline V gene, CDR1 is MGHDK and CDR2 is SYGVNS. The CDR3 length is 15 residues. CDR3 loop: CASSRDGYSGNTIYF. The DNA for the CDR3 is TGTGCCAGCAGCCGGGACGGTTACTCTGGAAACACCATATATTTT.

This chain links TRBV28 with TRBJ1-3; D not certain. The CDR3 has 15 amino acids. V lost 8 bases and J 1 base, leaving 15 bases between the germline ends. Germline CDR1 reads MDHEN; CDR2 reads SYDVKM. CDR3 nucleotide sequence: TGTGCCAGCGGTTCCGGAGTTGTTTCTGGAAACACCATATATTTT. Residues: CASGSGVVSGNTIYF.

The chain carries TRBV10-1 and TRBJ2-7, with 8 bases fitting TRBD1. CDR1 is WNHNN and CDR2 is SYGVQD in the germline V gene (reference sequence). V lost 5 bases to trimming and J lost 3 bases; unmatched junction nucleotides: 6. This CDR3 contains 14 residues. The CDR3, as DNA: TGCGCCAGCAGTTTCGGGACAGGCTTCTACGAGCAGTACTTC. As protein: CASSFGTGFYEQYF.

This clone has only a few counts. The J gene is TRBJ1-1, the V gene TRBV28, with 8 bases that match TRBD1. After removal of 6 bases from V and 2 bases from J, the junction contained 17 bases not matched to a gene. Germline V gene data show CDR1 as MDHEN and CDR2 as SYDVKM. The CDR3 sequence is 18 residues long. CDR3 sequence reads: CASSSPRGRDPVNTEAFF. CDR3 in DNA: TGTGCCAGCAGCTCCCCCAGGGGGCGCGACCCAGTAAACACTGAAGCTTTCTTT.

This clone was counted a single time. CDR3 in amino acids: CASSSTGGPRNEQYF. In DNA, the CDR3 is TGTGCCAGCAGTTCTACAGGGGGCCCACGCAACGAGCAGTACTTC. The genes are TRBV28 and TRBJ2-7; 9 nucleotides match TRBD1. There are 15 residues in the CDR3. Losses at the gene ends were 4 bases for V and 5 bases for J; bases not matched to a gene: 9. Germline V gives CDR1 MDHEN, CDR2 SYDVKM.

The chain has TRBV7-3 and TRBJ2-1, with a tentative D call TRBD1 (5 bases). The CDR3 is 12 amino acids. V lost 5 bases, J lost 10 bases, and 12 bases lay in between. Germline V gene lookup returns CDR1 SGHTA and CDR2 FQGTGA. CDR3 sequence reads: CASSGGATEQFF. Written as DNA, the CDR3 is TGTGCCAGCAGCGGTGGGGCTACGGAGCAGTTCTTC.

The table lists this clone with a few counts. V and J are TRBV6-1 and TRBJ1-2; D is uncertain. Germline CDR1 MNHNS, CDR2 SASEGT. Trimming removed 6 bases from V and 4 bases from J, with 18 bases in between. The CDR3 loop spans 15 amino acids. CDR3 nucleotide sequence: TGTGCCAGCAGGGGCAGTCAGGCGGCGCCCTATGGCTACACCTTC. Amino acids: CASRGSQAAPYGYTF.

The CDR3 here is CASNSGGLQPQHF. The CDR3, as DNA: TGTGCCAGCAACTCAGGGGGCCTTCAGCCCCAGCATTTT. The chain joins TRBV28 to TRBJ1-5, with 8 bases aligning to TRBD1. V shed 7 bases and J 6 bases; nucleotides not matched to a gene: 5. The V gene's germline CDR1 is MDHEN and CDR2 SYDVKM. This CDR3 region has 13 residues. Based on the CDR3 plus reference TRBV28 and TRBJ1-5, the full variable domain is DVKVTQSSRYLVKRTGEKVFLECVQDMDHENMFWYRQDPGLGLRLIYFSYDVKMKEKGDIPEGYSVSREKKERFSLILESASTNQTSMYLCASNSGGLQPQHFGDGTRLSIL.

The chain is built from TRBV4-2 and TRBJ1-2; 9 bases agree with TRBD1. Unmatched junction bases numbered 8, after V lost 5 bases and J lost 4 bases. This CDR3 comprises 15 residues. Germline V gene data show CDR1 as LGHNA and CDR2 as YNFKEQ. The CDR3 spells CASSGQGKGGYGYTF. CDR3 bases: TGTGCCAGCAGCGGACAGGGGAAGGGAGGCTATGGCTACACCTTC.

The chain couples TRBV27 to TRBJ2-6, with 8 bases identical to TRBD1. The J segment lost 1 base and the V segment lost 6 bases, leaving 5 bases of the junction unmatched. Per the germline V gene, CDR1 is MNHEY and CDR2 is SMNVEV (reference sequence). This CDR3 comprises 16 residues. The CDR3 loop reads CASRRTGLSGANVLTF. The CDR3 DNA is TGTGCCAGCAGAAGGACAGGGCTGTCTGGGGCCAACGTCCTGACTTTC.

The J gene is TRBJ2-1, the V gene TRBV18; D possibly corresponds to TRBD1 (6 bases). V was cut by 4 bases and J by 1 base, with 17 bases left in between. There are 17 residues in the CDR3. Germline V gene sequence: CDR1 KGHSH, CDR2 LQKENI. The chain's CDR3 is CASSQKSVDRSYNEQFF. As DNA, the CDR3 is TGTGCCAGCTCACAAAAATCGGTTGACAGGTCCTACAATGAGCAGTTCTTC.

This clone was counted a single time. This chain joins TRBV4-3 and TRBJ1-2; 7 nucleotides line up with TRBD1. The CDR3 loop spans 15 amino acids. In germline, CDR1 is LGHNA, CDR2 YSLEER. Trimming cost V 3 bases and J 5 bases; bases outside gene matches: 9. CDR3 sequence reads: CASSHQGQPNYGYTF. The CDR3 nucleotides are TGCGCCAGCAGCCATCAGGGACAGCCGAATTATGGCTACACCTTC.

This chain uses TRBV5-4 with TRBJ1-6; D is uncertain. The germline CDR1 and CDR2 sequences are SGHNT and YYREEE (reference sequence). The CDR3 runs 16 residues. Trimming left V 0 bases short and J 10 bases short, with 17 bases between. The CDR3 DNA is TGTGCCAGCAGCTTGGGTGCTCTCGAGGGAAGCTCACCCCTCCACTTT. The encoded protein is CASSLGALEGSSPLHF. Full variable domain (outside the CDR3, taken from reference TRBV5-4 and TRBJ1-6): ETGVTQSPTHLIKTRGQQVTLRCSSQSGHNTVSWYQQALGQGPQFIFQYYREEENGRGNFPPRFSGLQFPNYSSELNVNALELDDSALYLCASSLGALEGSSPLHFGNGTRLTVT.

V usage is TRBV5-5 and J usage is TRBJ2-3; D unclear. Germline V gene sequence: CDR1 SGHKS, CDR2 YYEKEE (reference sequence). The CDR3 loop spans 14 amino acids. V dropped 4 bases and J dropped 4 bases, with 13 bases sitting between them. As DNA, the CDR3 is TGTGCCAGCAGCAGCCAGCGAAAGGCAGATACGCAGTATTTT. It codes for CASSSQRKADTQYF.

This clone was counted between two and nine times. V usage is TRBV9 and J usage is TRBJ1-2; D is undetermined. The CDR3 runs to 13 residues. The V and J ends lost 3 bases and 9 bases respectively, with 15 bases between them. Germline V gives CDR1 SGDLS, CDR2 YYNGEE. The CDR3 DNA sequence: TGTGCCAGCAGCGCCGGGCTCCAAAGAAGCTACACCTTC. This translates into CASSAGLQRSYTF. The entire variable domain, with the rest obtained from reference TRBV9 and TRBJ1-2, is as follows: DSGVTQTPKHLITATGQRVTLRCSPRSGDLSVYWYQQSLDQGLQFLIQYYNGEERAKGNILERFSAQQFPDLHSELNLSSLELGDSALYFCASSAGLQRSYTFGSGTRLTVV.

The chain recombines TRBV7-2 with TRBJ2-2, with D perhaps TRBD2 (5 bases). Trimming stripped 5 bases from V and 7 bases from J, with 14 bases between. From germline, CDR1 is SGHTA and CDR2 FQGNSA. CDR3 length: 14 residues. Here the CDR3 reads CASSPALASGELFF. As DNA, the CDR3 is TGTGCCAGCAGCCCCGCCTTAGCGAGCGGGGAGCTGTTTTTT.

This chain links TRBV2 with TRBJ1-1; D not certain. V was shortened by 8 bases and J by 5 bases, with 12 bases between the two germline ends. This CDR3 has 12 residues. Germline V gene data show CDR1 as SNHLY and CDR2 as FYNNEI. The CDR3 is CASDTEPTEAFF. The CDR3 DNA follows: TGTGCCAGCGACACGGAGCCGACTGAAGCTTTCTTT. Full variable domain (outside the CDR3, taken from reference TRBV2 and TRBJ1-1): EPEVTQTPSHQVTQMGQEVILRCVPISNHLYFYWYRQILGQKVEFLVSFYNNEISEKSEIFDDQFSVERPDGSNFTLKIRSTKLEDSAMYFCASDTEPTEAFFGQGTRLTVV.

The chain couples TRBV14 to TRBJ2-1; D ambiguous. Germline V gives CDR1 SGHDN, CDR2 FVKESK. With 4 bases removed from V and 9 bases from J, the gap between germline ends came to 19 bases. This CDR3 region has 15 residues. CDR3: CASSPPRVRSSEQFF. DNA of the CDR3: TGTGCCAGCAGCCCCCCCCGAGTCAGAAGCAGTGAGCAGTTCTTC.

In its sample, this clone was seen once. The gene calls are TRBV6-5 and TRBJ1-1; D is possibly TRBD1 (5 bases). Germline assignment: CDR1 MNHEY and CDR2 SVGAGI. V gave up 5 bases and J gave up 4 bases, with 14 bases separating them. The CDR3 consists of 14 residues. DNA for the CDR3: TGTGCCAGCAGTCGACGGGGGATGAGCACTGAAGCTTTCTTT. This encodes CASSRRGMSTEAFF.